This T cell receptor beta chain originates from a study of blood T cell repertoires in COVID-19 (TCRdb year 2020). About the full investigation: Samples from collaborators originated in the United States, Italy and Spain and spanned both the acute and convalescent phases of COVID-19. The prospective study material was composed of cDNA or gDNA derived from T cells, B-cell-depleted T cells, or PBMCs. Subjects who had been exposed to COVID-19, were actively infected with it, or had recovered from it provided the deeply sampled blood TCRbeta repertoires that made up the dataset. The repertoires were released in a freely available public database intended as a resource for research on the immune response to SARS-CoV-2. The samples were drawn from the first 160 participants of the ongoing ImmuneRACE study and from 1,200 or so subjects provided by 6 global collaborators. Nearly every sample came with metadata listing a de-identified subject ID, COVID-19 status, age in years and sex. Where available, HLA class I and class II types were taken from metadata supplied by the sample provider and were not determined by assay-based typing.

Enrolling through a virtual design, the prospective study's participants ranged in age from roughly 18 to 95 years and lived across some 22 United States geographic areas. In the prospective study, participants were assigned to cohorts based on the clinical history participants reported in a screening survey and a study questionnaire. For ImmuneRACE Cohort 3, a participant was defined as recovered based on two consecutive negative NP/OP PCR tests, clearance by a healthcare professional, or resolution of symptoms. In the prospective study, whole blood, serum and a nasopharyngeal or oropharyngeal swab were collected from each participant by mobile phlebotomists. Additional blood draws and questionnaires over an approximately 2-month period could optionally be provided by prospective study participants. Blood samples from the prospective study were shipped frozen or at room temperature prior to DNA extraction.

The germline V gene encodes CDR1 PRHDT and CDR2 FYEKMQ (reference sequence). The CDR3 starts with the cysteine, ends with the phenylalanine, and has 14 residues. The sequence is cut down to CDR3 DNA, 42 bases in frame from base 1. V has 1 base trimmed and J has 5 bases trimmed; junction bases matching no gene number 2. Beyond this particular receptor, the publication reports: Clinical and demographic metadata were provided uncurated, with the amount varying by source and participant.

TCRbeta CDR3 regions were amplified from genomic DNA by means of the immunoSEQ Assay, a bias-controlled multiplex PCR. From the authors' description of their analysis: Nucleated cell counts per sample were estimated from amplification of reference gene primers within the assay. To quantify the absolute abundance of each unique TCRbeta CDR3 rearrangement, sequence reads were collapsed and filtered. Productive Simpson clonality was computed per sample as the square root of Simpson's diversity index over productive rearrangements. The clones in this table, taken by TCRdb from immuneACCESS, are in-frame only. Not every clone is retained; where verified, under half of the shortfall comes from an unresolved V gene, and the cause of the rest is unknown. The V and J calls and clone size are taken from that table; D and trimming were inferred from the DNA. The sample table shows 200,000 to 250,000 clones, and around nine tenths are seen once. Roughly 1.7% of the sample is in the top ten clones.

Regarding this clone: Its antigen is unknown. The input lacks base qualities; no much larger clone sits a single base away.

This clonotype was sampled from a woman in her fifties or sixties who had recovered from COVID-19. Material: PBMCs or T cells enriched from blood (not recorded which). The V and J genes are TRBV13 and TRBJ2-5; TRBD1 agrees with 9 junctional bases. The DNA sequence follows: TGTGCCAGCAGCTTAGACAGGGGGCTTGAGACCCAGTACTTC. This codes for CASSLDRGLETQYF.